This TCR beta chain stems from a study of post-analysis software for immune sequencing data. Whole-study results and caveats: Controls had lower frequencies than patients of about 5 TRBV segments, which included TRBV5-6, TRBV5-1 and TRBV20-1. Patients with multiple sclerosis recorded significantly lower normalized Chao1 diversity than controls, the study found.

The library was made from cDNA and included unique molecular identifiers. TCRdb reprocessed the PCR reads with MiXCR, giving one entry per CDR3 protein. The table lists hundreds of thousands of distinct CDR3 sequences, approximately 37% of them singletons. This CDR3 spans 14 amino acids. V lost 0 bases, J lost 5 bases, and 5 bases stayed unmatched. CDR1 SQVTM and CDR2 ANQGSEA come from the germline V gene. Points on this clonotype: The target antigen is unknown.

The chain recombines TRBV29-1 with TRBJ2-3, with 7 positions matching TRBD1. The clonotype originates from a girl aged 2 to 10 with multiple sclerosis. Sequencing used blood. The CDR3 coding sequence is TGCAGCGTTGAAGAGGAGACAGGGAGAGATACGCAGTATTTT. Translation: CSVEEETGRDTQYF.